The 17 T cell receptor beta chains reported below all come from one sample, sequenced in a study of blood T cells in healthy people across ages (dated by TCRdb to 2015 to 2017). Receptor amplification or capture employed 5' RACE. Sequencing instrument: Illumina HiSeq 2500. A second 7 to 11 cycle PCR used a sample-barcoded 5' primer and a J-beta primer mix. TCRdb reworked the public reads: Q25 trimming with fastp, MiXCR clone assembly, productive beta chains retained. For every CDR3 protein sequence, its rows merge into one entry that carries the most common genes and DNA. Across this sample there are about 1.6 million distinct CDR3 sequences, with 30% to 35% seen only once. The top ten clones comprise 10% to 12% of the sample. Sequenced input: blood. These TCRs come from a woman aged 25 to 45 in good health.

The rearrangement links TRBV14 to TRBJ2-1; D is undetermined. Germline V lookup: CDR1 SGHDN, CDR2 FVKESK. This CDR3 contains 15 residues. The V end was cut by 0 bases, the J end by 0 bases, with 6 bases between. The CDR3 DNA is TGTGCCAGCAGCCAAGATGACTCCTCCTACAATGAGCAGTTCTTC. This translates into CASSQDDSSYNEQFF.

This clonotype was found many times. The V call is TRBV29-1, the J call TRBJ1-2; D perhaps matches TRBD1 (6 bases). Germline values: CDR1 SQVTM, CDR2 ANQGSEA. This CDR3 has 14 amino acids. V lost 4 bases to trimming and J lost 3 bases, with 15 bases between them. Written as DNA, the CDR3 is TGCAGCGTTGGCCCAGCGGGGGGCCACTATGGCTACACCTTC. Amino acids: CSVGPAGGHYGYTF.

This clonotype came up many times. V gene TRBV12-3 or TRBV12-4 combines with J gene TRBJ2-1; tentatively, D is TRBD2 (5 bases). Trimming took 1 base from V and 11 from J, leaving 9 bases between them. The CDR3 totals 12 residues. CDR3 region: CASSLVRDKQFF. For the CDR3, the DNA is TGTGCCAGCAGTTTAGTGAGGGATAAGCAGTTCTTC.

This chain uses TRBV20-1 with TRBJ1-5, with 8 bases aligning to TRBD1. Germline-derived CDR1 and CDR2 are DFQATT and SNEGSKA (reference sequence). V gave up 5 bases and J gave up 2 bases; unmatched junction bases: 5. The CDR3 has 14 amino acids. CDR3 in DNA: TGCAGTGCTCCGGACAGGGAACGCAATCAGCCCCAGCATTTT. Its protein product is CSAPDRERNQPQHF.

To note about this clonotype: A read error may explain this, as a much larger clone is one base away. The CDR3 end shows no conserved phenylalanine or tryptophan, and so a read error is likely. The chain is built from TRBV10-3 and TRBJ2-7; D unresolved. The CDR3 is 16 amino acids. V was clipped by 2 bases and J by 0 bases, with 14 bases between them. Germline CDR1 reads ENHRY; CDR2 reads SYGVKD. The DNA for the CDR3 is TGTGCCATCAGTGAGATCTTCCCTAAAAGCTCCTACGAGCAGTACCTC. As protein: CAISEIFPKSSYEQYL.

There are a few counts of this clonotype. The chain combines TRBV28 with TRBJ2-7; a possible D gene is TRBD1 (6 bases). Trimming shortened V by 2 bases and J by 2 bases, and 13 bases separated the two germline ends. Germline loops: CDR1 MDHEN, CDR2 SYDVKM. CDR3 length equals 15 residues. The CDR3 is CASSLAGEQTYEQYF. The CDR3 DNA follows: TGTGCCAGCAGTTTAGCAGGGGAACAAACCTACGAGCAGTACTTC. The variable domain in full, with the rest retrieved from reference TRBV28 and TRBJ2-7, is DVKVTQSSRYLVKRTGEKVFLECVQDMDHENMFWYRQDPGLGLRLIYFSYDVKMKEKGDIPEGYSVSREKKERFSLILESASTNQTSMYLCASSLAGEQTYEQYFGPGTRLTVT.

The chain employs TRBV7-6 and TRBJ2-1; TRBD2 matches 13 bases. The CDR3 is made up of 18 amino acids. Germline values: CDR1 SGHVS, CDR2 FNYEAQ. With 1 base clipped from V and 8 bases from J, the junction kept 11 bases outside the gene matches. CDR3 in DNA: TGTGCCAGCAGCTTAGGTCCCGGGACTAGCGGGGCCTTGGATGAGCAGTTCTTC. Residues: CASSLGPGTSGALDEQFF.

The sample holds a few counts of this clonotype. The J gene is TRBJ1-1, the V gene TRBV4-2; D possibly corresponds to TRBD1 (5 bases). The CDR3 consists of 15 residues. CDR1 and CDR2 (germline): LGHNA, YNFKEQ. V lost 1 base and J 0 bases, leaving 9 bases between the germline ends. CDR3 in DNA: TGTGCCAGCAGCCAAGCCGGGACGGTGAACACTGAAGCTTTCTTT. Protein: CASSQAGTVNTEAFF.

CDR3 residues: CASRQQGRGDTQYF. The CDR3 bases are TGTGCCAGTAGACAACAGGGGAGAGGAGATACGCAGTATTTT. The genes are TRBV19 and TRBJ2-3, with 7 bases fitting TRBD1. Germline values: CDR1 LNHDA, CDR2 SQIVND (reference sequence). J lost 5 bases, V lost 6 bases, and 8 bases had no gene match. The CDR3 consists of 14 residues.

This clonotype has at least ten counts. The chain combines TRBV11-1 with TRBJ2-7; no reliable D call. The length of the CDR3 is 11 residues. CDR1 SGHAT and CDR2 FQDESV come from the germline V gene (reference sequence). The V and J ends lost 6 bases and 3 bases respectively, with 6 bases between them. CDR3 nucleotides: TGTGCCAGCAGGGAGAACTACGAGCAGTACTTC. Protein product: CASRENYEQYF.

The rearrangement links TRBV18 to TRBJ2-7; weak D call: TRBD1 (5 bases). The CDR3 is made up of 14 amino acids. With 1 base removed from V and 5 bases from J, the gap between germline ends came to 12 bases. Looked up from germline, CDR1 is KGHSH and CDR2 is LQKENI. The CDR3 protein is CASSPRRVPNEQYF. Written as DNA, the CDR3 is TGTGCCAGCTCACCACGCAGGGTCCCGAACGAGCAGTACTTC.

This rearrangement joins TRBV6-5 to TRBJ1-2; 8 bases agree with TRBD1. V lost 2 bases and J lost 4; bases outside the gene matches: 9. The CDR3 sequence is 16 residues long. Germline CDR1 is MNHEY and CDR2 is SVGAGI. The DNA of the CDR3 is TGTGCCAGCAGTTACAGTGACAGGGGTTTGGGCTATGGCTACACCTTC. As protein: CASSYSDRGLGYGYTF.

The chain couples TRBV20-1 to TRBJ1-2; D is unresolved. The CDR3 is 12 amino acids. The V and J ends lost 5 bases and 8 bases respectively, with 15 bases between them. CDR1 DFQATT and CDR2 SNEGSKA come from the germline V gene (reference sequence). The CDR3 region is CSAGYGGGGYTF. For the CDR3, the DNA is TGCAGTGCTGGGTACGGAGGTGGCGGCTACACCTTC.

The chain employs TRBV6-1 and TRBJ2-5; TRBD2 matches 13 bases. Looked up from germline, CDR1 is MNHNS and CDR2 is SASEGT. Trimming at V came to 4 bases and at J to 11 bases, leaving 13 bases not matched to a gene. The CDR3 runs 16 residues. CDR3 protein: CASSGLAGGKGVEQYF. As DNA, the CDR3 is TGTGCCAGCAGTGGACTAGCGGGAGGTAAGGGTGTGGAGCAGTACTTC.

This clonotype was seen a few times. The chain recombines TRBV15 with TRBJ2-3; 11 nucleotides align to TRBD2. V shed 0 bases, J shed 1 base, and the junction held 21 bases outside the gene matches. Germline V gives CDR1 LNHNV, CDR2 YYDKDF (reference sequence). The CDR3 loop spans 23 amino acids. The CDR3 is CATSRDVPLWTGEGLAGTDTQYF. In DNA form, the CDR3 reads TGTGCCACCAGCAGAGATGTACCCCTTTGGACAGGAGAGGGACTAGCGGGCACAGATACGCAGTATTTT.

This clonotype was recorded a few times. The V gene is TRBV20-1, the J gene TRBJ1-5; D uncertain. Germline V lookup: CDR1 DFQATT, CDR2 SNEGSKA (reference sequence). V was clipped by 3 bases and J by 0 bases, with 12 bases between them. The CDR3 runs 15 residues. DNA for the CDR3: TGCAGTGCTAGTCGTAAGAGGGATAGCAATCAGCCCCAGCATTTT. Amino acids: CSASRKRDSNQPQHF.

The chain combines TRBV6-2 or TRBV6-3 with TRBJ1-6, with TRBD1 as a possible D gene (5 bases). Germline lookup yields CDR1 MNHEY and CDR2 SVGEGT. The CDR3 totals 14 residues. Between the trimmed V and J ends, which lost 1 base and 8 bases, there was a span of 9 bases. In DNA form, the CDR3 reads TGTGCCAGCAGTTACTTCAGGGTCTATTCACCCCTCCACTTT. Its protein is CASSYFRVYSPLHF.